The entry that follows covers one T cell receptor beta chain sequence. This specimen comes from a study of blood T cell repertoires in COVID-19. Study background: Sources were T cells, B-cell-depleted T cells, or PBMCs; the material itself was cDNA or gDNA.

Authors' methods: Reference gene primers were amplified, and this amplification served to estimate nucleated cell counts. Assay: immunoSEQ multiplex PCR; the TCRdb copy retains only in-frame clones and omits some. V and J calls plus clone size are reproduced from that table; the DNA served to infer D and trimming. The sample comprises 200,000 to 300,000 clones, more than 75% of which are singletons, and around 0.98% rests with the top ten. This CDR3 contains 13 residues. The germline V gene has CDR1 MNHEY and CDR2 SVGEGT. V was cut by 2 bases and J by 3 bases, with 8 bases left in between. This sequence originates from a woman aged 40 to 50 who had recovered from COVID-19. The sequencing input was peripheral blood. The rearrangement joins TRBV6-2 or TRBV6-3 to TRBJ2-7; D perhaps matches TRBD2 (5 bases). The CDR3 coding sequence is TGTGCCAGCAGTTACGGGAGAAACTACGAGCAGTACTTC. This gives the protein CASSYGRNYEQYF.